This T cell receptor beta chain was sequenced for a study of T cells in Graves' hyperthyroidism and ophthalmopathy. Whole-study context: Upon initial diagnosis and before any treatment, peripheral blood was collected.

Germline loops: CDR1 SGHRS, CDR2 YFSETQ. The CDR3 is 15 amino acids. J was trimmed by 5 bases and V by 4 bases; bases with no gene match: 6. Amplified TCR beta CDR3 regions came from RNA transcripts. Primed by the HTBI set, a first-round RT-PCR was run on the TCR CDR3. Via MiXCR, TCRdb re-called the multiplex PCR reads, giving one row per CDR3 protein. This table has roughly 280,000 distinct CDR3 sequences, about 18% appearing once. With duration under 3 months, ophthalmopathy was active: Clinical Activity Score at least 3, NOSPECS at least 4. Thyroid ultrasound and orbital computed tomography, with clinical symptoms and serum thyroxine and TRAb, informed diagnoses.

The chain joins TRBV5-1 to TRBJ2-1, with TRBD1 matching 10 bases. The sequenced sample was blood. This TCR was recovered from a woman aged 60-70 years with Graves' ophthalmopathy. The CDR3 protein is CASSPGTGEHNEQFF. CDR3 DNA: TGCGCCAGCAGCCCCGGGACAGGGGAACACAATGAGCAGTTCTTC.